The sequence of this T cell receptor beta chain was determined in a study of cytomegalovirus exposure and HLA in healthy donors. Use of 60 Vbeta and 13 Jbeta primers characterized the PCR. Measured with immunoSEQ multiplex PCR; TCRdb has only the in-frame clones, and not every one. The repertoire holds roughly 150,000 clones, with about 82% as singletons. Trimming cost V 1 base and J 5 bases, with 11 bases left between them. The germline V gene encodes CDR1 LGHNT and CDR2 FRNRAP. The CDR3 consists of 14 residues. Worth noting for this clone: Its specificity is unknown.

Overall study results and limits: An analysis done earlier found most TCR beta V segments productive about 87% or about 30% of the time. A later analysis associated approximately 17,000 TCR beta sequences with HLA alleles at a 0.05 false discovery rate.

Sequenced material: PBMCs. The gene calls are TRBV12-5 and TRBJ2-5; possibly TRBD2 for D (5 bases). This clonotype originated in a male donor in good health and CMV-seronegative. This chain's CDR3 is CASGLALGWETQYF. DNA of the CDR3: TGTGCTAGTGGTTTGGCACTAGGGTGGGAGACCCAGTACTTC.